The 3 T cell receptor beta chains presented below share a single source sample, sequenced in a study of CD8 T cells in ankylosing spondylitis. TCRdb re-derived calls from the 5' RACE reads in MiXCR, one entry per CDR3 protein. The sample yields roughly 220,000 distinct CDR3 sequences, about 10% seen once. The sample consisted of blood, either unsorted or a sorted T cell fraction (not recorded which). The receptors come from a male donor with ankylosing spondylitis or in good health (not recorded which).

This clonotype occurred a few times. This chain links TRBV7-9 with TRBJ1-4; D perhaps matches TRBD1 (6 bases). V was clipped by 3 bases and J by 4 bases, with 12 bases between them. The CDR3 runs to 15 residues. Per the germline V gene, CDR1 is SEHNR and CDR2 is FQNEAQ (reference sequence). The CDR3 nucleotides read TGTGCCAGCAGCTTTTCGGGGGGCCTTAATGAAAAACTGTTTTTT. It is translated as CASSFSGGLNEKLFF. Drawing the rest from reference TRBV7-9 and TRBJ1-4, the complete variable domain is DTGVSQNPRHKITKRGQNVTFRCDPISEHNRLYWYRQTLGQGPEFLTYFQNEAQLEKSRLLSDRFSAERPKGSFSTLEIQRTEQGDSAMYLCASSFSGGLNEKLFFGSGTQLSVL.

This clonotype was seen repeatedly, ten times or more. The chain couples TRBV3-1 to TRBJ2-5; a weak D match, TRBD1 (6 bases). CDR3 length: 15 amino acids. The ends were cut back, 4 bases at V and 5 bases at J, with 17 bases in the middle. Germline values: CDR1 LGHDT, CDR2 YNNKEL (reference sequence). The CDR3 protein is CASSLSTGGKETQYF. CDR3 bases: TGTGCCAGCAGCCTCTCGACAGGCGGCAAGGAGACCCAGTACTTC.

This clonotype was observed at least ten times. This rearrangement joins TRBV28 to TRBJ2-3; 8 nucleotides match TRBD1. The J segment lost 3 bases and the V segment lost 6 bases, leaving 8 bases of the junction unmatched. The CDR3 is 15 amino acids. Germline assignment: CDR1 MDHEN and CDR2 SYDVKM. This CDR3 reads CASSGGQGGTDTQYF. CDR3 sequence (DNA): TGTGCCAGCAGCGGCGGACAGGGTGGGACAGATACGCAGTATTTT.